Presented here are 11 T cell receptor beta chains from one specimen sequenced in a study of T cell repertoires in cytomegalovirus infection. TCRdb used MiXCR to reprocess the reads, holding one entry per CDR3 protein. This sample has a few hundred thousand distinct CDR3 sequences; 25% to 35% occur once, and the top ten carry roughly 17%. For these receptors, no antigen is known. Sequencing used cultured PBMCs, obtained from culture after CMV antigen stimulation. The origin of the receptors is a human donor in good health (CMV status not recorded). Some clones in this sample may be carry-over from other donors' samples.

This clonotype appeared a few times. V usage is TRBV7-9 and J usage is TRBJ2-3; the D gene is possibly TRBD2 (6 bases). The V and J ends lost 5 bases and 2 bases respectively, with 17 bases between them. The CDR3 is 16 residues long. Germline V lookup: CDR1 SEHNR, CDR2 FQNEAQ (reference sequence). CDR3 nucleotides: TGTGCCAGCAGCGGAACAGGAGGGGCCCCCACAGATACGCAGTATTTT. Amino acid sequence: CASSGTGGAPTDTQYF.

The chain joins TRBV5-4 to TRBJ2-7; 9 bases are a match to TRBD1. The V gene's germline CDR1 is SGHNT and CDR2 YYREEE (reference sequence). CDR3 length: 16 amino acids. Unmatched junction bases numbered 8, after V lost 0 bases and J lost 4 bases. CDR3 loop: CASSLGGTGGKYEQYF. The CDR3 DNA is TGTGCCAGCAGCTTGGGGGGTACAGGGGGCAAGTACGAGCAGTACTTC. Based on the CDR3 plus reference TRBV5-4 and TRBJ2-7, the full variable domain is ETGVTQSPTHLIKTRGQQVTLRCSSQSGHNTVSWYQQALGQGPQFIFQYYREEENGRGNFPPRFSGLQFPNYSSELNVNALELDDSALYLCASSLGGTGGKYEQYFGPGTRLTVT.

The chain links TRBV18 to TRBJ2-7, with D hard to call. V was cut by 2 bases and J by 2 bases, with 7 bases left in between. This CDR3 is built from 13 residues. Per germline, CDR1 KGHSH and CDR2 LQKENI. In nucleotides, the CDR3 is TGTGCCAGCTCACCAGGGGAACCCTACGAGCAGTACTTC. As protein: CASSPGEPYEQYF.

The table lists this clonotype with a few counts. This chain links TRBV6-2 or TRBV6-3 with TRBJ2-1; TRBD2 aligns across 11 bases. This CDR3 region has 16 residues. The V gene end was trimmed by 0 bases and the J gene end by 3 bases; junction bases not matched to a gene: 1. CDR1 MNHEY and CDR2 SVGEGT come from the germline V gene. For the CDR3, the DNA is TGTGCCAGCAGTTACTCGACTAGCGGGATCTACAATGAGCAGTTCTTC. Translated: CASSYSTSGIYNEQFF.

This clonotype came up a few times. The chain joins TRBV7-9 to TRBJ1-4; unclear D gene. Germline V gives CDR1 SEHNR, CDR2 FQNEAQ (reference sequence). V was shortened by 2 bases and J by 3 bases, with 10 bases between the two germline ends. This CDR3 spans 15 amino acids. The CDR3 region has the DNA TGTGCCAGCAGCTTATGGGAGGAGCCTAATGAAAAACTGTTTTTT. Translating it yields CASSLWEEPNEKLFF. The full variable domain, in which reference TRBV7-9 and TRBJ1-4 provide the parts outside the CDR3, is DTGVSQNPRHKITKRGQNVTFRCDPISEHNRLYWYRQTLGQGPEFLTYFQNEAQLEKSRLLSDRFSAERPKGSFSTLEIQRTEQGDSAMYLCASSLWEEPNEKLFFGSGTQLSVL.

This clonotype was counted only a few times. This rearrangement joins TRBV15 to TRBJ1-1; unclear D gene. Trimming left V 0 bases short and J 7 bases short, with 15 bases between. Germline V lookup: CDR1 LNHNV, CDR2 YYDKDF (reference sequence). CDR3 size: 15 residues. This CDR3 is CATSRDGGVSGEAFF. In DNA form, the CDR3 reads TGTGCCACCAGCAGAGATGGTGGGGTCTCAGGTGAAGCTTTCTTT.

This clonotype appeared a few times. This rearrangement joins TRBV28 to TRBJ2-1; the match to TRBD2 covers 15 bases. The junction had 18 bases not matched to a gene; V was cut back by 5 bases and J by 1 base. The length of the CDR3 is 22 residues. Germline CDR1 reads MDHEN; CDR2 reads SYDVKM. CDR3 nucleotide sequence: TGTGCCAGCAGTCCGGGACTAGCGGGAGGAAGCAATCATGGACGGTCCTACAATGAGCAGTTCTTC. It codes for CASSPGLAGGSNHGRSYNEQFF.

The rearrangement links TRBV12-3 or TRBV12-4 to TRBJ2-1; no firm D call. The ends were cut back, 9 bases at V and 6 bases at J, with 21 bases in the middle. This CDR3 comprises 15 residues. CDR3 loop: CASTTHSPDGNEQFF. Here the CDR3 DNA reads TGTGCCAGTACAACCCACTCCCCGGACGGCAATGAGCAGTTCTTC.

This clonotype was detected only a few times. The J gene is TRBJ2-7, the V gene TRBV27; D may be TRBD2 (6 bases). This CDR3 region has 14 residues. V lost 4 bases to trimming and J lost 3 bases, with 13 bases between them. Germline V gene sequence: CDR1 MNHEY, CDR2 SMNVEV (reference sequence). For the CDR3, the DNA is TGTGCCAGCAGTTCTTTAGCGGAGTTCTACGAGCAGTACTTC. Amino acids: CASSSLAEFYEQYF.

This clonotype was detected ten times or more. The chain joins TRBV7-2 to TRBJ1-5; D might be TRBD1 (6 bases). Germline CDR1 SGHTA, CDR2 FQGNSA. Between the trimmed V and J ends, which lost 5 bases and 11 bases, there was a span of 25 bases. This CDR3 has 16 amino acids. CDR3 in DNA: TGTGCCAGCAGCACAGGGACGGGTACTAATCAGCAGGCCCAGCATTTT. This gives the protein CASSTGTGTNQQAQHF.

This clonotype was detected many times. V is TRBV7-2 and J is TRBJ2-2, with 10 bases fitting TRBD2. CDR1 SGHTA and CDR2 FQGNSA come from the germline V gene. V lost 5 bases, J lost 8 bases, and 14 bases stayed unmatched. This CDR3 is built from 17 residues. The CDR3 nucleotides are TGTGCCAGCAGCATGCGGGCTAGCGGGAGCTTTAGGGGGGAGCTGTTTTTT. Residues: CASSMRASGSFRGELFF.